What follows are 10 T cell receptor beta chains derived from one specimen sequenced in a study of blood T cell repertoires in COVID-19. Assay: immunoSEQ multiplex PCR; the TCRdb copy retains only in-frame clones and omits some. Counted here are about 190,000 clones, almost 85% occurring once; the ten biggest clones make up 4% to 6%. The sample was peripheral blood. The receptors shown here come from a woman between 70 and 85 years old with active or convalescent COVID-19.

CDR3 nucleotides: TGTGCCAGCAGAAAGCGGGCTAGCGGGGGGAATGAGCAGTTCTTC. Translated: CASRKRASGGNEQFF. V usage is TRBV3-1 (or the pseudogene TRBV3-2) and J usage is TRBJ2-1; 11 bases match TRBD2. The CDR3 has 15 amino acids. Germline V CDR1 and CDR2: LGHDT, YNNKEL (reference sequence). J lost 7 bases, V lost 6 bases, and 8 bases had no gene match.

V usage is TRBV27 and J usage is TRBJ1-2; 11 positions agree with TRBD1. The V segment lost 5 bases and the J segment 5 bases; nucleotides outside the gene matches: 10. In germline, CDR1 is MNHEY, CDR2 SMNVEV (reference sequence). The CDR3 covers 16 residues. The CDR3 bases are TGTGCCAGCAGTACAAAGGACAGGGGGCTGGGGTATGGCTACACCTTC. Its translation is CASSTKDRGLGYGYTF.

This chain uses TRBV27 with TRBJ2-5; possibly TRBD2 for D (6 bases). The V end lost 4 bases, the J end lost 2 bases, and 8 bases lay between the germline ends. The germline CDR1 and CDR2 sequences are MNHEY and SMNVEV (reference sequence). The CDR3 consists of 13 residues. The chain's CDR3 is CASSYREQETQYF. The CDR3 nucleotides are TGTGCCAGCAGTTACCGGGAGCAAGAGACCCAGTACTTC.

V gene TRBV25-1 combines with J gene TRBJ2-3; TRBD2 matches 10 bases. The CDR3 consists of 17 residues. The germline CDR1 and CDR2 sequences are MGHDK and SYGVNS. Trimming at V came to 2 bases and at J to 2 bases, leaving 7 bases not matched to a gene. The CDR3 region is CASSERLAGLITDTQYF. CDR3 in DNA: TGTGCCAGCAGTGAAAGACTAGCGGGCCTCATCACAGATACGCAGTATTTT.

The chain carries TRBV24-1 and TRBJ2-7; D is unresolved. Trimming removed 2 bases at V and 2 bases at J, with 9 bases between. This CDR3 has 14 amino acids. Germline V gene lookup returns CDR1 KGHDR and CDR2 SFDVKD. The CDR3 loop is CATSDSSLTYEQYF. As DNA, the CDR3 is TGTGCCACCAGTGATTCTTCCTTAACCTACGAGCAGTACTTC.

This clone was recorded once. CDR3 loop: CASSLPRTGMTLHF. The CDR3 DNA sequence: TGTGCCAGCAGCCTTCCCCGGACAGGGATGACCCTCCACTTT. The chain recombines TRBV16 with TRBJ1-6; 8 bases map to TRBD1. The CDR3 extends over 14 amino acids. Trimming at V came to 4 bases and at J to 14 bases, leaving 10 bases not matched to a gene. Germline lookup yields CDR1 KGHSY and CDR2 FQNENV.

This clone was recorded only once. CDR3 sequence: CASSAPDRSLWEQYF. DNA of the CDR3: TGCGCCAGCAGCGCTCCAGACAGGAGCCTATGGGAGCAGTACTTC. J is TRBJ2-7 and V is TRBV5-1; possible D gene TRBD1, 6 bases. The CDR3 loop spans 15 amino acids. Trimming removed 4 bases at V and 7 bases at J, with 21 bases between. From germline, CDR1 is SGHRS and CDR2 YFSETQ.

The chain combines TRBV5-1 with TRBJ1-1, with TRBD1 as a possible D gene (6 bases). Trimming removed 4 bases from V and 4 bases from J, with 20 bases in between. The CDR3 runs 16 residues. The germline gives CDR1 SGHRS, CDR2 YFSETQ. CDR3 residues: CASSAAWGGQSTEAFF. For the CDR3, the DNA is TGCGCCAGCAGCGCCGCCTGGGGGGGGCAGAGCACTGAAGCTTTCTTT.

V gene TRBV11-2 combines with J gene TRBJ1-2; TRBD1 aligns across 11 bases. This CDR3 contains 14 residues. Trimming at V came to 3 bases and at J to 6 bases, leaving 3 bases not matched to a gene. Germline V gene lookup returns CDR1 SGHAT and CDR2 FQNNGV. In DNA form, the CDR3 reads TGTGCCAGCAGCTTGGACAGGGGGCCTCATGGCTACACCTTC. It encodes CASSLDRGPHGYTF. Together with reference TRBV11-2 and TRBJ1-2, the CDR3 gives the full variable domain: EAGVAQSPRYKIIEKRQSVAFWCNPISGHATLYWYQQILGQGPKLLIQFQNNGVVDDSQLPKDRFSAERLKGVDSTLKIQPAKLEDSAVYLCASSLDRGPHGYTFGSGTRLTVV.

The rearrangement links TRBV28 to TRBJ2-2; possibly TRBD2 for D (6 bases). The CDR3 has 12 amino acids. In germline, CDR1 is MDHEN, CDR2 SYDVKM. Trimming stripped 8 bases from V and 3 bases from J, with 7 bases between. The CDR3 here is CASCGDTGELFF. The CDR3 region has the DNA TGTGCCAGCTGCGGGGACACCGGGGAGCTGTTTTTT.